The 14 T cell receptor beta chains in this list originate from one sample, sequenced in a study of blood T cell repertoires in COVID-19. Libraries were prepared by immunoSEQ multiplex PCR; TCRdb keeps only in-frame clonotypes and omits some of them. The sample includes 250,000 to 300,000 clones, roughly nine tenths of them seen just once. Input material: peripheral blood. The receptors were gathered from a woman younger than 45 with COVID-19, enrolled during active disease.

CDR3 residues: CAWSVRRTGGDGYTF. The CDR3 region has the DNA TGTGCCTGGAGTGTACGGCGGACCGGAGGGGATGGCTACACCTTC. This rearrangement joins TRBV30 to TRBJ1-2, with D maybe TRBD1 (5 bases). V was clipped by 0 bases and J by 6 bases, with 17 bases between them. Germline V gives CDR1 GTSNPN, CDR2 SVGIG (reference sequence). The CDR3 contains 15 residues.

This chain links TRBV2 with TRBJ2-3; 10 bases align to TRBD1. The CDR3 is 16 amino acids. Losses at the gene ends were 3 bases for V and 0 bases for J; bases not matched to a gene: 3. CDR1 is SNHLY and CDR2 is FYNNEI in the germline V gene. The CDR3 DNA is TGTGCCAGCAGTGAGACAGGGGGCCTTAGCACAGATACGCAGTATTTT. Translated: CASSETGGLSTDTQYF.

The CDR3: CASTKWGGTEYGYTF. The CDR3, as DNA: TGTGCCAGCACCAAGTGGGGGGGCACGGAATATGGCTACACCTTC. The chain combines TRBV6-5 with TRBJ1-2, with D possibly being TRBD1 (6 bases). This CDR3 region has 15 residues. Germline lookup yields CDR1 MNHEY and CDR2 SVGAGI. The ends were cut back, 7 bases at V and 5 bases at J, with 20 bases in the middle.

The chain couples TRBV7-9 to TRBJ2-7; 9 bases line up with TRBD2. Per the germline V gene, CDR1 is SEHNR and CDR2 is FQNEAQ (reference sequence). The CDR3 spans 14 residues. V trimming: 1 base; J trimming: 4 bases; junction bases outside the gene matches: 2. The CDR3 DNA is TGTGCCAGCAGCTTAGGTAGCGGGAGTTACGAGCAGTACTTC. Protein product: CASSLGSGSYEQYF. The entire variable domain, with the rest obtained from reference TRBV7-9 and TRBJ2-7, is as follows: DTGVSQNPRHKITKRGQNVTFRCDPISEHNRLYWYRQTLGQGPEFLTYFQNEAQLEKSRLLSDRFSAERPKGSFSTLEIQRTEQGDSAMYLCASSLGSGSYEQYFGPGTRLTVT.

There are a few counts of this clone. This chain connects TRBV2 to TRBJ1-4; D is unresolved. Trimming removed 6 bases from V and 0 bases from J, with 11 bases in between. This CDR3 is built from 15 residues. Germline V gives CDR1 SNHLY, CDR2 FYNNEI. DNA for the CDR3: TGTGCCAGCAGAAACAGTGCTGCAACTAATGAAAAACTGTTTTTT. This sequence encodes CASRNSAATNEKLFF.

The chain uses TRBV5-1 and TRBJ1-4; 8 bases match TRBD1. This CDR3 is built from 17 residues. The germline gives CDR1 SGHRS, CDR2 YFSETQ. V trimming: 0 bases; J trimming: 5 bases; junction bases outside the gene matches: 9. In DNA, the CDR3 is TGCGCCAGCAGCTTGGGTCCAGGGGGCGGACAAAATGAAAAACTGTTTTTT. Translated: CASSLGPGGGQNEKLFF.

The chain links TRBV18 to TRBJ1-2; 7 nucleotides line up with TRBD1. The CDR3 has 15 amino acids. Germline trimming cut 0 bases from V and 2 bases from J; bases unmatched to any gene: 3. Germline V gives CDR1 KGHSH, CDR2 LQKENI. The CDR3 loop is CASSPPTGTNYGYTF. Written as DNA, the CDR3 is TGTGCCAGCTCACCACCGACAGGGACCAACTATGGCTACACCTTC.

V gene TRBV7-8 combines with J gene TRBJ2-1; 12 nucleotides agree with TRBD2. V gave up 2 bases and J gave up 8 bases; unmatched junction bases: 7. Per the germline V gene, CDR1 is SGHVS and CDR2 is FQNEAQ. The CDR3 is 16 amino acids. CDR3 bases: TGTGCCAGCAGCTTACCTAGCGGGAGGGCCCTTGATGAGCAGTTCTTC. It is translated as CASSLPSGRALDEQFF.

This chain joins TRBV10-2 and TRBJ2-2; 12 positions match TRBD2. Per germline, CDR1 WSHSY and CDR2 SAAADI. The CDR3 has 17 residues. Germline trimming cut 8 bases from V and 0 bases from J; bases unmatched to any gene: 7. The CDR3 region has the DNA TGCGCCAGCCGCGGGCTAGCGGGAGGGACGAACACCGGGGAGCTGTTTTTT. Encoded protein: CASRGLAGGTNTGELFF.

Sample share makes this clone medium-sized. Within the sample, other DNA sequences also encode this same CDR3. The chain is built from TRBV6-4 and TRBJ2-2; D gene uncertain. This CDR3 comprises 13 residues. Germline assignment: CDR1 MRHNA and CDR2 SNTAGT. The ends were cut back, 0 bases at V and 4 bases at J, with 3 bases in the middle. DNA for the CDR3: TGTGCCAGCAGTGACTCGAGCACCGGGGAGCTGTTTTTT. Encoded protein: CASSDSSTGELFF.

Here the CDR3 reads CATSRGREGGLGYTF. The CDR3 bases are TGTGCCACCAGCAGAGGTCGGGAAGGGGGCTTAGGCTACACCTTC. The V gene is TRBV15, the J gene TRBJ1-2; TRBD1 matches 7 bases. The CDR3 has 15 residues. Germline trimming cut 1 base from V and 8 bases from J; bases unmatched to any gene: 10. The germline V gene has CDR1 LNHNV and CDR2 YYDKDF (reference sequence).

This chain joins TRBV5-4 and TRBJ2-3; possible D gene TRBD2, 6 bases. Germline CDR1 reads SGHNT; CDR2 reads YYREEE (reference sequence). There are 15 residues in the CDR3. Deletions cut 0 bases from V and 1 base from J, with 9 bases between. The CDR3 nucleotides are TGTGCCAGCAGCTTGGAGGCGGGGCGCACAGATACGCAGTATTTT. It codes for CASSLEAGRTDTQYF. Based on the CDR3 plus reference TRBV5-4 and TRBJ2-3, the full variable domain is ETGVTQSPTHLIKTRGQQVTLRCSSQSGHNTVSWYQQALGQGPQFIFQYYREEENGRGNFPPRFSGLQFPNYSSELNVNALELDDSALYLCASSLEAGRTDTQYFGPGTRLTVL.

V gene TRBV2 combines with J gene TRBJ2-7; 7 bases agree with TRBD1. The CDR3 is 11 amino acids. Germline CDR1 and CDR2: SNHLY and FYNNEI. V gave up 4 bases and J gave up 11 bases; unmatched junction bases: 5. CDR3 in DNA: TGTGCCAGCAGTGGAAGAACAGGGGAGTACTTC. It codes for CASSGRTGEYF. Variable domain in full (rest from reference TRBV2 and TRBJ2-7): EPEVTQTPSHQVTQMGQEVILRCVPISNHLYFYWYRQILGQKVEFLVSFYNNEISEKSEIFDDQFSVERPDGSNFTLKIRSTKLEDSAMYFCASSGRTGEYFGPGTRLTVT.

The CDR3 protein is CASRGDILNEKLFF. In DNA form, the CDR3 reads TGTGCCAGCAGAGGGGACATACTTAATGAAAAACTGTTTTTT. This chain connects TRBV2 to TRBJ1-4; TRBD1 might be the D (6 bases). Germline CDR1 is SNHLY and CDR2 is FYNNEI. The germline V and J ends were trimmed by 6 bases and 4 bases, with 12 bases remaining between them. The CDR3 runs to 14 residues. Full variable domain (remainder filled in from reference TRBV2 and TRBJ1-4): EPEVTQTPSHQVTQMGQEVILRCVPISNHLYFYWYRQILGQKVEFLVSFYNNEISEKSEIFDDQFSVERPDGSNFTLKIRSTKLEDSAMYFCASRGDILNEKLFFGSGTQLSVL.